The 25 T cell receptor beta chains given below trace back to one sample, sequenced in a study of blood T cell repertoires in COVID-19. TCRdb keeps only in-frame clones here, not all; method: immunoSEQ multiplex PCR. The sample consists of 250,000 to 350,000 clones, 80% to 85% of them appearing once. Sequencing input: peripheral blood. The source of these receptors is a person aged 70 to 85 with COVID-19, enrolled during active disease.

The chain couples TRBV29-1 to TRBJ2-1; possible D gene TRBD2, 7 bases. This CDR3 is 12 amino acids long. The V end was cut by 4 bases, the J end by 5 bases, with 9 bases between. The germline CDR1 and CDR2 sequences are SQVTM and ANQGSEA. CDR3 protein: CSVVGGHNEQFF. The CDR3 DNA is TGCAGCGTTGTGGGGGGGCACAATGAGCAGTTCTTC.

The rearrangement uses TRBV11-2 and TRBJ2-1, with TRBD1 identical over 7 bases. V trimming: 2 bases; J trimming: 0 bases; junction bases outside the gene matches: 13. The CDR3 is made up of 19 amino acids. From germline, CDR1 is SGHAT and CDR2 FQNNGV. In DNA, the CDR3 is TGTGCCAGCAGCTTACAGACCAAAAGACAGGGTCTCTCCTACAATGAGCAGTTCTTC. Protein product: CASSLQTKRQGLSYNEQFF.

The chain carries TRBV7-2 and TRBJ2-1; 7 bases agree with TRBD1. Looked up from germline, CDR1 is SGHTA and CDR2 is FQGNSA. This CDR3 contains 14 residues. Unmatched junction bases numbered 3, after V lost 0 bases and J lost 7 bases. This CDR3 reads CASSLAGQLNEQFF. CDR3 DNA: TGTGCCAGCAGCTTAGCGGGACAGTTAAATGAGCAGTTCTTC. The whole variable domain, filled in from reference TRBV7-2 and TRBJ2-1, reads GAGVSQSPSNKVTEKGKDVELRCDPISGHTALYWYRQSLGQGLEFLIYFQGNSAPDKSGLPSDRFSAERTGGSVSTLTIQRTQQEDSAVYLCASSLAGQLNEQFFGPGTRLTVL.

The chain combines TRBV19 with TRBJ1-2, with D possibly matching TRBD1 (5 bases). This CDR3 has 16 amino acids. The V end lost 4 bases, the J end lost 2 bases, and 17 bases lay between the germline ends. Germline V gene lookup returns CDR1 LNHDA and CDR2 SQIVND (reference sequence). The chain's CDR3 is CASSNRRGDSNYGYTF. The CDR3 DNA follows: TGTGCCAGTAGTAACCGACGGGGGGATTCCAACTATGGCTACACCTTC. Together with reference TRBV19 and TRBJ1-2, the CDR3 gives the full variable domain: DGGITQSPKYLFRKEGQNVTLSCEQNLNHDAMYWYRQDPGQGLRLIYYSQIVNDFQKGDIAEGYSVSREKKESFPLTVTSAQKNPTAFYLCASSNRRGDSNYGYTFGSGTRLTVV.

The chain is built from TRBV19 and TRBJ1-5; D remains unclear. The length of the CDR3 is 13 residues. V lost 3 bases to trimming and J lost 7 bases, with 10 bases between them. CDR1 and CDR2 from the germline V gene are LNHDA and SQIVND (reference sequence). CDR3 in DNA: TGTGCCAGTAGTATGTCGAGGATCCAGCCCCAGCATTTT. Its protein product is CASSMSRIQPQHF.

This rearrangement joins TRBV28 to TRBJ1-1; 7 bases line up with TRBD1. In germline, CDR1 is MDHEN, CDR2 SYDVKM. This CDR3 has 15 residues. With V trimmed by 5 bases and J by 1 base, 7 bases remained unmatched. This CDR3 reads CASSPEGQTNTEAFF. In nucleotides, the CDR3 is TGTGCCAGCAGTCCCGAGGGACAGACGAACACTGAAGCTTTCTTT.

This clone was seen a single time. The chain couples TRBV14 to TRBJ1-2; TRBD1 might be the D (6 bases). This CDR3 region has 13 residues. Trimming shortened V by 5 bases and J by 9 bases, and 16 bases separated the two germline ends. The germline V gene encodes CDR1 SGHDN and CDR2 FVKESK. The DNA of the CDR3 is TGTGCCAGCAGCGAAGCAGGGGCTGCGAGCTACACCTTC. Protein: CASSEAGAASYTF.

The genes are TRBV9 and TRBJ2-4; the D gene is possibly TRBD2 (5 bases). CDR3 length equals 14 residues. Trimming pared 0 bases from V and 12 bases from J, leaving 16 bases between. Germline CDR1 SGDLS, CDR2 YYNGEE. The CDR3 region is CASSVEGLGAAQYF. The CDR3 nucleotides read TGTGCCAGCAGCGTAGAAGGGCTGGGAGCGGCTCAGTACTTC.

The V and J genes are TRBV5-6 and TRBJ2-5; 7 bases align to TRBD1. V gave up 4 bases and J gave up 1 base; unmatched junction bases: 4. Germline CDR1 and CDR2: SGHDT and YYEEEE. The CDR3 extends over 14 amino acids. The CDR3: CASSPTGVQETQYF. The CDR3 nucleotides are TGTGCCAGCAGCCCTACAGGGGTCCAAGAGACCCAGTACTTC.

This clone was seen only once. The chain has TRBV2 and TRBJ1-1, with D perhaps TRBD1 (5 bases). The V gene's germline CDR1 is SNHLY and CDR2 FYNNEI. The CDR3 covers 14 residues. With 2 bases removed from V and 4 bases from J, the gap between germline ends came to 11 bases. CDR3 DNA: TGTGCCAGCAGTGAACAGGGCTTGGGCACTGAAGCTTTCTTT. Its protein product is CASSEQGLGTEAFF.

As for this clone: A read error may account for a junction end that differs from germline. The chain has TRBV4-1 and TRBJ2-3; 8 nucleotides match TRBD2. Germline CDR1 MGHRA, CDR2 YSYEKL. The CDR3 spans 15 residues. CDR3 sequence reads: CARSPDGGGTDTQYF. Written as DNA, the CDR3 is TGCGCCCGCAGCCCAGACGGGGGGGGGACAGATACGCAGTATTTT.

V gene TRBV20-1 combines with J gene TRBJ2-7; possibly TRBD2 for D (6 bases). The germline gives CDR1 DFQATT, CDR2 SNEGSKA (reference sequence). This CDR3 region has 10 residues. V was shortened by 3 bases and J by 6 bases, with 6 bases between the two germline ends. CDR3 loop: CSARGGEQYF. The CDR3 nucleotides read TGCAGTGCTAGGGGAGGCGAGCAGTACTTC.

The rearrangement uses TRBV5-1 and TRBJ1-5; D not resolved. V shed 0 bases and J shed 7 bases, with 14 bases lying between them. Germline V gene sequence: CDR1 SGHRS, CDR2 YFSETQ. The CDR3 extends over 15 amino acids. The chain's CDR3 is CASSLAGVGSQPQHF. The CDR3 region has the DNA TGCGCCAGCAGCTTGGCCGGGGTTGGTTCACAGCCCCAGCATTTT.

The chain has TRBV12-3 or TRBV12-4 and TRBJ2-5; the match to TRBD1 covers 8 bases. V shed 6 bases and J 7 bases; nucleotides not matched to a gene: 7. The CDR3 runs to 13 residues. The CDR3 spells CASSGQGPGTQYF. CDR3 DNA: TGTGCCAGCAGCGGACAGGGTCCGGGGACCCAGTACTTC.

The V gene is TRBV14, the J gene TRBJ1-1, with 8 bases fitting TRBD1. The V and J ends lost 1 base and 1 base, in that order; junction bases with no gene match: 5. CDR1 and CDR2 (germline): SGHDN, FVKESK. The CDR3 extends over 16 amino acids. In nucleotides, the CDR3 is TGTGCCAGCAGCCAAGTCAGGGGGCTGGGGAACACTGAAGCTTTCTTT. Translation: CASSQVRGLGNTEAFF.

The rearrangement links TRBV7-2 to TRBJ1-5; D call uncertain. This CDR3 is built from 15 residues. Trimming took 5 bases from V and 0 from J, leaving 11 bases between them. The germline V gene encodes CDR1 SGHTA and CDR2 FQGNSA. Here the CDR3 reads CASSPRSVSNQPQHF. The CDR3 DNA is TGTGCCAGCAGCCCGAGGTCGGTTAGCAATCAGCCCCAGCATTTT.

This chain joins TRBV18 and TRBJ2-1; 14 bases fit TRBD2. There are 18 residues in the CDR3. The germline gives CDR1 KGHSH, CDR2 LQKENI. V lost 3 bases, J lost 7 bases, and 11 bases stayed unmatched. The CDR3 sequence: CASSPEVLTSGGGNEQFF. CDR3 coding DNA: TGTGCCAGCTCACCGGAGGTCTTGACTAGCGGGGGGGGAAATGAGCAGTTCTTC.

V gene TRBV18 combines with J gene TRBJ2-3, with TRBD2 matching over 11 bases. Germline V gene sequence: CDR1 KGHSH, CDR2 LQKENI. The CDR3 extends over 21 amino acids. With V trimmed by 6 bases and J by 2 bases, 22 bases remained unmatched. CDR3 nucleotides: TGTGCCAGCTCTTACACTACCGGACTAGCGGGTCCGCTAGGATACACAGATACGCAGTATTTT. This gives the protein CASSYTTGLAGPLGYTDTQYF.

The V gene is TRBV10-3, the J gene TRBJ2-3, with TRBD1 as a possible D gene (6 bases). Trimming removed 5 bases at V and 2 bases at J, with 14 bases between. CDR3 size: 15 residues. Germline CDR1 is ENHRY and CDR2 is SYGVKD. The CDR3 sequence is CAISRTVGNTDTQYF. In nucleotides, the CDR3 is TGTGCCATCAGTAGGACAGTAGGAAACACAGATACGCAGTATTTT.

V and J are TRBV5-8 and TRBJ1-2; D not certain. Germline CDR1 is SGHTS and CDR2 is YDEGEE. The CDR3 is 12 amino acids. Trimming removed 4 bases at V and 4 bases at J, with 8 bases between. CDR3 sequence (DNA): TGTGCCAGCAGCCCAGTCCTCTATGGCTACACCTTC. Translating it yields CASSPVLYGYTF. Using reference TRBV5-8 and TRBJ1-2 for the parts outside the CDR3, the full variable domain is EAGVTQSPTHLIKTRGQQATLRCSPISGHTSVYWYQQALGLGLQFLLWYDEGEERNRGNFPPRFSGRQFPNYSSELNVNALELEDSALYLCASSPVLYGYTFGSGTRLTVV.

The rearrangement uses TRBV6-6 and TRBJ2-7; 9 bases are shared with TRBD1. V trimming: 5 bases; J trimming: 5 bases; junction bases outside the gene matches: 16. CDR3 length: 17 residues. CDR1 and CDR2 (germline): MNHNY, SVGAGI (reference sequence). CDR3 region: CASSPLQGATGPNEQYF. CDR3 in DNA: TGTGCCAGCAGTCCACTACAGGGGGCCACTGGCCCTAACGAGCAGTACTTC.

This rearrangement joins TRBV21-1 to TRBJ2-5; the table names TRBD1, a call not compared with the DNA. TRBV21-1 is annotated as a pseudogene. This CDR3 has 15 residues. CDR3 protein: CASFTVINSQETQYF. The CDR3 DNA is TGTGCCAGCTTCACAGTGATCAATTCCCAAGAGACCCAGTACTTC.

Only a few counts were recorded for this clone. The V call is TRBV4-2, the J call TRBJ2-7; D possibly corresponds to TRBD1 (6 bases). The CDR3 is 15 amino acids. Germline values: CDR1 LGHNA, CDR2 YNFKEQ. Trimming removed 3 bases at V and 0 bases at J, with 12 bases between. CDR3 coding DNA: TGTGCCAGCAGCCAGGGACCGGACAGCTCCTACGAGCAGTACTTC. Protein sequence: CASSQGPDSSYEQYF.

As DNA, the CDR3 is TGTGCCATCAGTGAGTCGGGACAGGGGGCTCAAACGAACACCGGGGAGCTGTTTTTT. Amino acid sequence: CAISESGQGAQTNTGELFF. This sequence joins TRBV10-3 and TRBJ2-2; 12 bases are a match to TRBD1. Germline V CDR1 and CDR2: ENHRY, SYGVKD. The trim removed 0 bases at V and 0 bases at J, leaving 5 bases unmatched. This CDR3 contains 19 residues.

This clone was picked up a small number of times. The chain employs TRBV9 and TRBJ2-3; 12 bases fit TRBD2. There are 17 residues in the CDR3. V lost 3 bases, J lost 5 bases, and 10 bases stayed unmatched. CDR1 and CDR2 from the germline V gene are SGDLS and YYNGEE. In DNA form, the CDR3 reads TGTGCCAGCAGCGCCCGGACTAGCGGGATGGGGGTAGATACGCAGTATTTT. It codes for CASSARTSGMGVDTQYF.